This TCR beta chain was captured in a study of identical twins. Study results and limitations: Out-of-frame alpha sequences common to twins exhibited an excess of low generation probability. Surplus twin overlap in beta out-of-frame sequences was less pronounced. Zero-insertion results could be subject to partial confounding by invariant MAIT and iNKT cells.

This clonotype was found many times. Its antigen is currently unknown. TCRdb analysed the 5' RACE reads with MiXCR anew, one entry per CDR3 protein. The table lists fewer than 650,000 distinct CDR3 sequences, about 7.1% of them singletons, with 1.6% in the top ten. The V gene's germline CDR1 is MDHEN and CDR2 SYDVKM. Trimming at V came to 6 bases and at J to 0 bases, leaving 7 bases not matched to a gene. This CDR3 contains 16 residues. This sample also appeared in a second study, on yellow fever vaccine responses in identical twins. In that study: Reportedly, twins showed a vaccine T cell response that looked partly convergent and partly personalized.

The sequence derives from a woman between 18 and 30 years old in good health. Sequencing was done on a sample of PBMCs. The chain couples TRBV28 to TRBJ2-3; 9 nucleotides line up with TRBD1. The CDR3 DNA reads as TGTGCCAGCAGCCCGGGACAGGGTAAGAGCACAGATACGCAGTATTTT. Encoded protein: CASSPGQGKSTDTQYF.